Below are 21 T cell receptor beta chains sequenced from a single sample in a study of identical twins' blood T cells. TCRdb re-called the 5' RACE reads through MiXCR, storing one row per CDR3 protein. The sample includes 350,000 to 450,000 distinct CDR3 sequences, about 28% seen only once; the top ten take about 6%. The sequenced sample was PBMCs. These receptors were obtained from a woman between 18 and 55 years old in good health.

This clonotype was recorded at least ten times. V and J are TRBV9 and TRBJ1-5; D ambiguous. The V end lost 0 bases, the J end lost 2 bases, and 6 bases lay between the germline ends. The CDR3 consists of 14 residues. Germline CDR1 reads SGDLS; CDR2 reads YYNGEE. CDR3 bases: TGTGCCAGCAGCGTAGAGGGCGGCAATCAGCCCCAGCATTTT. This translates into CASSVEGGNQPQHF.

This sequence joins TRBV5-1 and TRBJ2-3; D is ambiguous. Germline CDR1 is SGHRS and CDR2 is YFSETQ. V lost 3 bases, J lost 4 bases, and 15 bases lay in between. CDR3 length: 15 residues. The CDR3 sequence: CASSSLPARPDTQYF. CDR3 in DNA: TGCGCCAGCAGCTCGCTTCCCGCCAGGCCAGATACGCAGTATTTT.

This clonotype was seen once. A far larger clone is one nucleotide away, so this likely arose from a read error. The V call is TRBV7-9, the J call TRBJ1-1; D gene uncertain. The CDR3 contains 13 residues. Germline V CDR1 and CDR2: SEHNR, FQNEAQ (reference sequence). DNA of the CDR3: TGTGCCAGCAGCTCAAGCATGAACACTGAAGTTTTCTTT. Encoded protein: CASSSSMNTEVFF.

This clonotype was counted many times. The V gene is TRBV7-8, the J gene TRBJ2-3, with 10 bases matching TRBD2. After removal of 5 bases from V and 2 bases from J, the junction contained 16 bases not matched to a gene. Germline CDR1 reads SGHVS; CDR2 reads FQNEAQ. The CDR3 covers 19 residues. This CDR3 reads CASSPGLAVPYSNTDTQYF. The CDR3 nucleotides are TGTGCCAGCAGCCCAGGACTAGCGGTACCCTACTCGAACACAGATACGCAGTATTTT.

In its sample, this clonotype was seen many times. The chain recombines TRBV12-3 or TRBV12-4 with TRBJ1-4, with a weak D call TRBD1 (6 bases). The CDR3 is made up of 17 amino acids. V was pared by 7 bases and J by 2 bases, with 20 bases between. CDR3 residues: CASTLDRYQGTNEKLFF. DNA of the CDR3: TGTGCCAGCACCCTAGACAGGTATCAAGGGACTAATGAAAAACTGTTTTTT.

For this clonotype: The junction departs from the called germline gene at one end, perhaps through a read error. V usage is TRBV13 and J usage is TRBJ2-7; TRBD1 aligns across 10 bases. Per the germline V gene, CDR1 is PRHDT and CDR2 is FYEKMQ (reference sequence). The CDR3 extends over 15 amino acids. The CDR3 is CASSLGQGGIHEQYF. Here the CDR3 DNA reads TGTGCCAGCAGCCTAGGACAGGGGGGTATCCACGAGCAGTACTTC.

The chain couples TRBV7-9 to TRBJ2-5, with D possibly being TRBD2 (5 bases). The CDR3 totals 14 residues. Trimming left V 0 bases short and J 3 bases short, with 8 bases between. The germline V gene has CDR1 SEHNR and CDR2 FQNEAQ (reference sequence). Here the CDR3 DNA reads TGTGCCAGCAGCTTAGCGTGGCGGGAAGAGACCCAGTACTTC. The encoded protein is CASSLAWREETQYF.

This clonotype has more than one count but fewer than ten. The chain couples TRBV9 to TRBJ2-3; the D is unclear. CDR3 size: 14 residues. Trimming shortened V by 0 bases and J by 6 bases, and 11 bases separated the two germline ends. Germline loops: CDR1 SGDLS, CDR2 YYNGEE. The CDR3 loop is CASSVGAYKDTQYF. The CDR3 region has the DNA TGTGCCAGCAGCGTAGGAGCGTACAAGGATACGCAGTATTTT.

The chain links TRBV12-5 to TRBJ2-3; D is uncertain. CDR3 length: 15 amino acids. The ends were cut back, 4 bases at V and 5 bases at J, with 16 bases in the middle. The germline CDR1 and CDR2 sequences are LGHNT and FRNRAP. CDR3 region: CASGSPAGLGDTQYF. The CDR3 DNA reads as TGTGCTAGTGGTTCCCCGGCCGGCCTAGGAGATACGCAGTATTTT.

V gene TRBV6-1 combines with J gene TRBJ1-5; TRBD1 matches at 7 bases. The CDR3 sequence is 14 residues long. Germline trimming cut 4 bases from V and 4 bases from J; bases unmatched to any gene: 4. The V gene's germline CDR1 is MNHNS and CDR2 SASEGT. The CDR3 sequence: CASSAGQPNQPQHF. CDR3 sequence (DNA): TGTGCCAGCAGTGCGGGACAGCCGAATCAGCCCCAGCATTTT.

This clonotype occurred a few times. As DNA, the CDR3 is TGTGCTAGTGGTTTAGCACAGGGGGCTAATGAAAAACTGTTTTTT. Its protein product is CASGLAQGANEKLFF. The V and J genes are TRBV12-5 and TRBJ1-4, with 8 bases identical to TRBD1. With V trimmed by 3 bases and J by 3 bases, 3 bases remained unmatched. Germline-derived CDR1 and CDR2 are LGHNT and FRNRAP. CDR3 length: 15 residues.

The table lists this clonotype with a few counts. The V and J genes are TRBV4-3 and TRBJ2-1; D is perhaps TRBD2 (5 bases). CDR1 is LGHNA, CDR2 YSLEER, per germline. This CDR3 contains 13 residues. With 0 bases removed from V and 12 bases from J, the gap between germline ends came to 12 bases. The CDR3 DNA is TGCGCCAGCAGCCAAGATGAATGGGAGCCGCAGTTCTTC. Encoded protein: CASSQDEWEPQFF.

The sample holds many counts of this clonotype. The chain links TRBV10-3 to TRBJ2-1, with D tentatively TRBD2 (5 bases). Looked up from germline, CDR1 is ENHRY and CDR2 is SYGVKD. Trimming removed 0 bases at V and 9 bases at J, with 9 bases between. The CDR3 is made up of 13 amino acids. CDR3 nucleotides: TGTGCCATCAGTGAGTCTCAAGGAGGTGAGCAGTTCTTC. It yields the protein CAISESQGGEQFF.

This rearrangement joins TRBV9 to TRBJ1-1, with D perhaps TRBD1 (5 bases). The ends were cut back, 0 bases at V and 4 bases at J, with 10 bases in the middle. CDR1 is SGDLS and CDR2 is YYNGEE in the germline V gene. The CDR3 is 14 amino acids. CDR3 loop: CASSVDGTGTEAFF. As DNA, the CDR3 is TGTGCCAGCAGCGTAGACGGGACGGGCACTGAAGCTTTCTTT.

This clonotype has ten or more counts. The chain joins TRBV20-1 to TRBJ1-1; no clear D gene. Germline V CDR1 and CDR2: DFQATT, SNEGSKA (reference sequence). Trimming shortened V by 3 bases and J by 1 base, and 12 bases separated the two germline ends. CDR3 length: 14 residues. CDR3: CSASPQSGNTEAFF. The CDR3 DNA sequence: TGCAGTGCTAGCCCCCAGTCGGGGAACACTGAAGCTTTCTTT.

The V and J genes are TRBV9 and TRBJ2-5; D call uncertain. V lost 1 base to trimming and J lost 5 bases, with 12 bases between them. Germline CDR1 reads SGDLS; CDR2 reads YYNGEE. This CDR3 region has 14 residues. Written as DNA, the CDR3 is TGTGCCAGCAGCGTACGCGCAACTGGGGAGACCCAGTACTTC. Translated, it gives CASSVRATGETQYF.

A few counts support this clonotype. A much larger clone lies one base from this, so it may be a read error. The chain links TRBV25-1 to TRBJ1-2; TRBD1 matches 9 bases. The CDR3 contains 16 residues. Germline CDR1 is MGHDK and CDR2 is SYGVNS. CDR3 DNA: TGTGCCTGCAGTGCAGTGACAGGGGGAGTTGGGCACGGCTACACCTTC. This encodes CACSAVTGGVGHGYTF.

A note on this clonotype: The CDR3 does not end in the conserved phenylalanine or tryptophan, so this is likely a read error. This sequence joins TRBV13 and TRBJ1-1; no clear D. Germline V CDR1 and CDR2: PRHDT, FYEKMQ (reference sequence). Trimming pared 8 bases from V and 4 bases from J, leaving 20 bases between. CDR3 length: 15 amino acids. The CDR3 DNA follows: TGTGCCAGCCAGCTGGGTCGGGGTATCGGCACTGAAGCTTTCTTG. Translation: CASQLGRGIGTEAFL.

This clonotype was counted a few times. V usage is TRBV7-8 and J usage is TRBJ1-2; no clear D gene. CDR1 SGHVS and CDR2 FQNEAQ come from the germline V gene. V lost 1 base, J lost 5 bases, and 17 bases lay in between. This CDR3 has 16 residues. The CDR3 protein is CASSLGVVMDLYGYTF. The CDR3 region has the DNA TGTGCCAGCAGCTTAGGTGTGGTGATGGACTTGTATGGCTACACCTTC.

This clonotype was counted between two and nine times. This chain links TRBV19 with TRBJ2-7; D is tentatively TRBD1 or TRBD2 (5 bases each). Germline V gene lookup returns CDR1 LNHDA and CDR2 SQIVND (reference sequence). The CDR3 is made up of 13 amino acids. V was pared by 6 bases and J by 1 base, with 10 bases between. As DNA, the CDR3 is TGTGCCAGTAGCTCGGGACCGTCCTACGAGCAGTACTTC. This codes for CASSSGPSYEQYF.

This clonotype was seen at least ten times. The rearrangement joins TRBV19 to TRBJ1-1; D uncertain. V lost 4 bases and J lost 6, with 6 bases in between. The CDR3 runs to 11 residues. Germline loops: CDR1 LNHDA, CDR2 SQIVND (reference sequence). The CDR3 bases are TGTGCCAGTAGTAGGGAGGCTGAAGCTTTCTTT. This codes for CASSREAEAFF.